Described below is a single T cell receptor (beta chain) sequence and its context. Its target is unknown. The sample is drawn from a study of vaccination and CD4 T cells after COVID-19. The sample's treatment: roughly 11-day PBMC culture with coronavirus spike peptide pools or control peptides (ViraFEST assay). T cells were expanded with peptide pools, and expanded clonotypes were identified by TCR sequencing. Fresh medium (containing IL-2) replaced half the medium on days 3 and 7. The V gene's germline CDR1 is SGHRS and CDR2 YFSETQ. Trimming cost V 0 bases and J 3 bases; bases outside gene matches: 3. This CDR3 spans 15 amino acids. Sequenced with the Oncomine TCR Beta short-read assay was DNA taken from cultured CD4+ T cells. In TCRdb, the PCR reads were re-called with MiXCR into one record per CDR3 protein. The table has about 17,000 distinct CDR3 sequences, roughly 60% seen once.

The chain couples TRBV5-1 to TRBJ1-5; 7 nucleotides match TRBD1. The sequence came from a human donor who had recovered from COVID-19. The sequenced sample was CD4+ T cells from blood, cultured in vitro. The CDR3 sequence is CASSLEGQLNQPQHF. The CDR3, as DNA: TGCGCCAGCAGCTTGGAGGGACAGCTCAATCAGCCCCAGCATTTT.